One and the same sample provided the 7 T cell receptor beta chains below, sequenced in a study of technical replicates of blood from several donors. The data were produced by immunoSEQ multiplex PCR, yet TCRdb's version contains in-frame clones alone and is incomplete. There are approximately 70,000 clones in the sample; around 95% occur only once, and roughly 0.24% lies in the top ten. Sequenced input: T cells isolated from PBMCs. Receptors originate from a human donor in good health.

The chain recombines TRBV6-1 with TRBJ1-2; D is possibly TRBD1 (6 bases). There are 14 residues in the CDR3. With 1 base removed from V and 7 bases from J, the gap between germline ends came to 13 bases. Looked up from germline, CDR1 is MNHNS and CDR2 is SASEGT. CDR3 DNA: TGTGCCAGCAGTGAAGACAGGGTATGGGGTGGCTACACCTTC. Translating gives CASSEDRVWGGYTF.

V gene TRBV6-5 combines with J gene TRBJ2-1; 8 bases are a match to TRBD2. Losses at the gene ends were 2 bases for V and 6 bases for J; bases not matched to a gene: 9. The CDR3 is 16 amino acids. Germline CDR1 is MNHEY and CDR2 is SVGAGI. CDR3 amino acids: CASSYGLTGGPNEQFF. The CDR3 DNA is TGTGCCAGCAGTTACGGCCTAACGGGGGGGCCCAATGAGCAGTTCTTC.

The CDR3 DNA reads as TGTGCCAGTAAGTTGTCACAGGGGTTATACGAGCAGTACTTC. Protein: CASKLSQGLYEQYF. This chain uses TRBV19 with TRBJ2-7; 7 bases map to TRBD1. Germline CDR1 LNHDA, CDR2 SQIVND (reference sequence). V lost 7 bases, J lost 4 bases, and 10 bases stayed unmatched. CDR3 length: 14 amino acids.

V and J are TRBV2 and TRBJ1-2; TRBD1 might be the D (6 bases). This CDR3 is built from 12 residues. Per germline, CDR1 SNHLY and CDR2 FYNNEI. Trimming took off 4 bases at V and 8 bases at J, with 11 bases between the two ends. The CDR3 DNA is TGTGCCAGCAGTGGGACAGCCGACGGCTACACCTTC. Translation: CASSGTADGYTF. The full variable domain, with the rest looked up from reference TRBV2 and TRBJ1-2, is EPEVTQTPSHQVTQMGQEVILRCVPISNHLYFYWYRQILGQKVEFLVSFYNNEISEKSEIFDDQFSVERPDGSNFTLKIRSTKLEDSAMYFCASSGTADGYTFGSGTRLTVV.

This chain uses TRBV10-2 with TRBJ2-2, with D perhaps matching TRBD1 (5 bases). The CDR3 loop spans 16 amino acids. Germline lookup yields CDR1 WSHSY and CDR2 SAAADI. The V and J ends lost 6 bases and 3 bases respectively, with 17 bases between them. The CDR3 region has the DNA TGCGCCAGCAGGGAAATCCAGGGTATGGACACCGGGGAGCTGTTTTTT. This translates into CASREIQGMDTGELFF.

This clone appeared once. The chain joins TRBV5-3 to TRBJ2-7; 9 nucleotides match TRBD1. Being an ORF, TRBV5-3 has a function that is uncertain. Trimming took 0 bases from V and 2 from J; bases not matched to a gene: 6. This CDR3 has 16 amino acids. CDR3: CARSLDGTGSTYEQYF. DNA of the CDR3: TGTGCCAGAAGCTTGGATGGGACAGGGAGTACCTACGAGCAGTACTTC.

This clone occurred once. V gene TRBV2 combines with J gene TRBJ2-5; the match to TRBD2 covers 10 bases. Germline values: CDR1 SNHLY, CDR2 FYNNEI. The CDR3 length is 16 residues. With 5 bases clipped from V and 5 bases from J, the junction kept 11 bases outside the gene matches. The CDR3, as DNA: TGTGCCAGCAGTCAAAACCTAGCGGGAGTGGGGGAGACCCAGTACTTC. Its protein product is CASSQNLAGVGETQYF.